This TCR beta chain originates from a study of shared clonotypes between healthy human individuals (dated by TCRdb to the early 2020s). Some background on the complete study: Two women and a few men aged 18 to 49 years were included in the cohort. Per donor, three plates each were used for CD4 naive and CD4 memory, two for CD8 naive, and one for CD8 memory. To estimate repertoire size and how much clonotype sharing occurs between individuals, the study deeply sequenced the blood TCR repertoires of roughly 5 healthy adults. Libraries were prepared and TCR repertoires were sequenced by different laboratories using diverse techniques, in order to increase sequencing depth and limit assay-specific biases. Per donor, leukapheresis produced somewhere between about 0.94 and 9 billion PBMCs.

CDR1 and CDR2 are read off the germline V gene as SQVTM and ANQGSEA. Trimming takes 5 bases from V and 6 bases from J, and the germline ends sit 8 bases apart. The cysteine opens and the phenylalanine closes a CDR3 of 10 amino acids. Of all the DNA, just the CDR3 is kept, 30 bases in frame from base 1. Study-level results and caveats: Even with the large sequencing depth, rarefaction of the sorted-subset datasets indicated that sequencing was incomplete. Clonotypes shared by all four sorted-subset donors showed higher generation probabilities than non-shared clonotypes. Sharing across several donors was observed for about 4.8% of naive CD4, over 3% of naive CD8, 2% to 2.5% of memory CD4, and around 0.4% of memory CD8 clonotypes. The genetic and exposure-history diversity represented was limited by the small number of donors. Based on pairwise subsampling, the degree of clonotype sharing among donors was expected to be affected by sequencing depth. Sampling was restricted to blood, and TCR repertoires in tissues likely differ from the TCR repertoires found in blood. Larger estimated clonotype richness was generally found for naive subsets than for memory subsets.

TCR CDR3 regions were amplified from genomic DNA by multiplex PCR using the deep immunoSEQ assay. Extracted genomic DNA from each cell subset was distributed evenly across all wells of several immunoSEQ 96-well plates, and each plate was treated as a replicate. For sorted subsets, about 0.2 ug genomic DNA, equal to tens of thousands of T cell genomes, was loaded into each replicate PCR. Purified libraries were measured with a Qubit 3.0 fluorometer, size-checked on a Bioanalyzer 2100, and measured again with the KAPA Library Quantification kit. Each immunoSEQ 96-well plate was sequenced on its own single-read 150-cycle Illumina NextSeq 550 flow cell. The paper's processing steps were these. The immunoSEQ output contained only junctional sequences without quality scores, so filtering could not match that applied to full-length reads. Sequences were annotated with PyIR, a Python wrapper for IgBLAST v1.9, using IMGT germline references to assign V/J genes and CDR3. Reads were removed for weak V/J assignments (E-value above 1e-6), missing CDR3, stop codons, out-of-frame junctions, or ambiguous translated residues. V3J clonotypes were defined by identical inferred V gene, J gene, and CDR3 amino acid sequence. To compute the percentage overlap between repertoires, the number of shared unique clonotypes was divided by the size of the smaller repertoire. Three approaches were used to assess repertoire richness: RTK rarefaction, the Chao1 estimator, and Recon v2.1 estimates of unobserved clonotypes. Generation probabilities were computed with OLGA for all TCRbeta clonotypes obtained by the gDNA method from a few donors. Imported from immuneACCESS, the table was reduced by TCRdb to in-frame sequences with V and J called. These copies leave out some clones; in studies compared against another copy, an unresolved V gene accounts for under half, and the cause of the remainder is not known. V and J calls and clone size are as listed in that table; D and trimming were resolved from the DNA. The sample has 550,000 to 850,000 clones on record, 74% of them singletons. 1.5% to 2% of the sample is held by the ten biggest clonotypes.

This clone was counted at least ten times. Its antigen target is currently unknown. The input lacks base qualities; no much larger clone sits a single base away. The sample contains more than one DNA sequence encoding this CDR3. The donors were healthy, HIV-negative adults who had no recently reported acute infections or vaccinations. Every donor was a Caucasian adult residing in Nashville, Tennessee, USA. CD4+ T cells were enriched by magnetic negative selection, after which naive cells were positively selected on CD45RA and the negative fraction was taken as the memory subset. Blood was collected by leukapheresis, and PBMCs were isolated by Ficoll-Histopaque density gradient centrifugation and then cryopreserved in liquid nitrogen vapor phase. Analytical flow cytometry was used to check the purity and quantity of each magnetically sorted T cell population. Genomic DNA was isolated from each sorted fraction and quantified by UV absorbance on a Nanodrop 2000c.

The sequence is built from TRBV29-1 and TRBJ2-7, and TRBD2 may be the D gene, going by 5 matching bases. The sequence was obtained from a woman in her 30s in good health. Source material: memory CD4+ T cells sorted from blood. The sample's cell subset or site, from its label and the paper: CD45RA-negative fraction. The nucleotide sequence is TGCAGCGTTACCCGGGGCGAGCAGTACTTC. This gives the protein CSVTRGEQYF.